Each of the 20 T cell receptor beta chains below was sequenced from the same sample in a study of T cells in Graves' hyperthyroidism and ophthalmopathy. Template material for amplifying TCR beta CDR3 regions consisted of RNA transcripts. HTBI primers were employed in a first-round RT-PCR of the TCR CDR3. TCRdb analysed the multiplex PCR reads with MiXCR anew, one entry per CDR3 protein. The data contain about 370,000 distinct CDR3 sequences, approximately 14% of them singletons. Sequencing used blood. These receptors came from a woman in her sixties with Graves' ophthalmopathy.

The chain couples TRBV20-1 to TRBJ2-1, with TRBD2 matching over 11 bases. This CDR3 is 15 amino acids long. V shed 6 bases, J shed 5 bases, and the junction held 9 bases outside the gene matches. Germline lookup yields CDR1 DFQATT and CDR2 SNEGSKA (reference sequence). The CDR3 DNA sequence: TGCAGTGCCCCCTCTAGCGGGAGGTCCCACAATGAGCAGTTCTTC. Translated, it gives CSAPSSGRSHNEQFF.

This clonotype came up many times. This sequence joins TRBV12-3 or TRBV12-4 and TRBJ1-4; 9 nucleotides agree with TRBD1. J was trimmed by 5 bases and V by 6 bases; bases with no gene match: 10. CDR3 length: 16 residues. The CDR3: CASSFWGDRENEKLFF. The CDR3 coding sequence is TGTGCCAGCAGCTTCTGGGGGGACAGGGAAAATGAAAAACTGTTTTTT.

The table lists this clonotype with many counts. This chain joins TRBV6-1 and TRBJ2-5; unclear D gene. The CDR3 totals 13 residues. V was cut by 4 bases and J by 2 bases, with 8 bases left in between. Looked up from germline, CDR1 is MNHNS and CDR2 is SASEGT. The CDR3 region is CASSGSIQETQYF. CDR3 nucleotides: TGTGCCAGCAGTGGGAGCATTCAAGAGACCCAGTACTTC.

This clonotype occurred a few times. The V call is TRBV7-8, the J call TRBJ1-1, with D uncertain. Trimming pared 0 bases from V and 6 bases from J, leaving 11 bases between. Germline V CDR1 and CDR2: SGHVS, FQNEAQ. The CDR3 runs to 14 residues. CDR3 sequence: CASSLAVGGAEAFF. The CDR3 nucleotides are TGTGCCAGCAGCTTAGCGGTGGGAGGAGCTGAAGCTTTCTTT.

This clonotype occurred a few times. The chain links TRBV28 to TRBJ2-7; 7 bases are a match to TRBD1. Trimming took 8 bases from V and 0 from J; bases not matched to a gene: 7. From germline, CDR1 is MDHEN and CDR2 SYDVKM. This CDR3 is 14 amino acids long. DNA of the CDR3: TGTGCCAGCGGTCAGACAGGGAGCTCCTACGAGCAGTACTTC. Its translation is CASGQTGSSYEQYF. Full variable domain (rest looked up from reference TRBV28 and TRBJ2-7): DVKVTQSSRYLVKRTGEKVFLECVQDMDHENMFWYRQDPGLGLRLIYFSYDVKMKEKGDIPEGYSVSREKKERFSLILESASTNQTSMYLCASGQTGSSYEQYFGPGTRLTVT.

The CDR3 DNA sequence: TGTGCCAGCAGCCCAGGACAGCTGAGGGACTATGGCTACACCTTC. Amino acids: CASSPGQLRDYGYTF. The V gene is TRBV7-9, the J gene TRBJ1-2; TRBD1 might be the D (6 bases). CDR3 size: 15 residues. Germline lookup yields CDR1 SEHNR and CDR2 FQNEAQ (reference sequence). Trimming pared 5 bases from V and 3 bases from J, leaving 16 bases between.

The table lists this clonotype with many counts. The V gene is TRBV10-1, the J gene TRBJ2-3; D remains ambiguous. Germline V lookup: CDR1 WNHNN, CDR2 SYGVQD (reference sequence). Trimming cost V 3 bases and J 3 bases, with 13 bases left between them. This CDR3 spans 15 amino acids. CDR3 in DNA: TGCGCCAGCAGTGACCCTGGGCAGGTGACAGATACGCAGTATTTT. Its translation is CASSDPGQVTDTQYF.

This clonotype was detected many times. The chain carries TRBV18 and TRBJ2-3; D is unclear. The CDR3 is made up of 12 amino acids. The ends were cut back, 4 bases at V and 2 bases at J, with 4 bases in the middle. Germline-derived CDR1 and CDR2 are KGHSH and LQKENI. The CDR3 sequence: CASSQYTDTQYF. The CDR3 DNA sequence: TGTGCCAGCTCACAATACACAGATACGCAGTATTTT.

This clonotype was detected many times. The chain's CDR3 is CASSLRSGDGETQYF. CDR3 sequence (DNA): TGTGCCAGCAGCTTAAGATCAGGGGATGGAGAGACCCAGTACTTC. The J gene is TRBJ2-5, the V gene TRBV7-3; D may be TRBD1 (6 bases). The germline V gene has CDR1 SGHTA and CDR2 FQGTGA. This CDR3 has 15 residues. V dropped 1 base and J dropped 4 bases, with 13 bases sitting between them.

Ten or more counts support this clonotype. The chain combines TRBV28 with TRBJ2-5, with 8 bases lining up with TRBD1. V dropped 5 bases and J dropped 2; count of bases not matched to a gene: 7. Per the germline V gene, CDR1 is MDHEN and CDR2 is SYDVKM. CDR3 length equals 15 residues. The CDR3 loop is CASSMTGEAQETQYF. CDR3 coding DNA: TGTGCCAGCAGTATGACAGGGGAGGCACAAGAGACCCAGTACTTC.

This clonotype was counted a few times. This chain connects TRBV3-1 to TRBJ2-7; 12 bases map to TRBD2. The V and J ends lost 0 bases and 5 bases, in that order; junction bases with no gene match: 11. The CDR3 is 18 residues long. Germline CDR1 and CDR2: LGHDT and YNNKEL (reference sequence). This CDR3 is CASSQDLLTSGRRNEQYF. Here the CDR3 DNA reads TGTGCCAGCAGCCAAGATCTATTAACTAGCGGGAGGCGAAACGAGCAGTACTTC.

The CDR3 sequence: CASSLRRRANYGYTF. The CDR3 coding sequence is TGTGCCAGCAGCTTGAGGCGGCGAGCTAACTATGGCTACACCTTC. The chain recombines TRBV7-2 with TRBJ1-2; D is uncertain. CDR1 SGHTA and CDR2 FQGNSA come from the germline V gene. V was clipped by 3 bases and J by 0 bases, with 11 bases between them. This CDR3 comprises 15 residues.

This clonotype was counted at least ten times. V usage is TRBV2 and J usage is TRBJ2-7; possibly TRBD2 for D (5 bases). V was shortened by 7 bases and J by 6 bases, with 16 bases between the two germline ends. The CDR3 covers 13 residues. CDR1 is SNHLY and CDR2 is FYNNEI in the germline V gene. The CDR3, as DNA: TGTGCCAGCAAAGGACTTACAAACTCCGAGCAGTACTTC. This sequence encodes CASKGLTNSEQYF.

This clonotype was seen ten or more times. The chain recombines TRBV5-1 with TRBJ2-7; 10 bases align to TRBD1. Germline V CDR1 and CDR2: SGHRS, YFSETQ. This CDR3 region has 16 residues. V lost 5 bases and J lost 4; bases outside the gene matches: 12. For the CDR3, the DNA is TGCGCCAGCAGGCCCCCGGGGGGGACAGGGGTATACGAGCAGTACTTC. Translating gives CASRPPGGTGVYEQYF.

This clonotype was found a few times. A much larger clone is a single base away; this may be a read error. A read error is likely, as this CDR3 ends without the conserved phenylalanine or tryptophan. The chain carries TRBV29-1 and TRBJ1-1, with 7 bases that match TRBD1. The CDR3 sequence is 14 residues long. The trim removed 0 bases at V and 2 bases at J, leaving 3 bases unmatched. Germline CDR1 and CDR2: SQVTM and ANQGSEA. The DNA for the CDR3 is TGCAGCGTTGAAGACGGGACAGCTAACACTGAAGCTTTCCTT. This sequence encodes CSVEDGTANTEAFL.

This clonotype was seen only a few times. DNA for the CDR3: TGCGCCAGCAGCTTGGCGGTAGACAATGAGCAGTTCTTC. Residues: CASSLAVDNEQFF. The rearrangement joins TRBV5-1 to TRBJ2-1; D is ambiguous. Germline CDR1 and CDR2: SGHRS and YFSETQ. The V and J ends lost 0 bases and 5 bases respectively, with 6 bases between them. The CDR3 spans 13 residues.

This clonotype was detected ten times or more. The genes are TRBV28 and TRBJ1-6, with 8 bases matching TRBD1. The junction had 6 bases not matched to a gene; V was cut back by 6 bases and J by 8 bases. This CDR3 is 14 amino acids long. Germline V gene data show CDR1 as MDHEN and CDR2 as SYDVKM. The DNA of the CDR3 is TGTGCCAGCAGGGCGGACAGGGATCATTCACCCCTCCACTTT. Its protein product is CASRADRDHSPLHF.

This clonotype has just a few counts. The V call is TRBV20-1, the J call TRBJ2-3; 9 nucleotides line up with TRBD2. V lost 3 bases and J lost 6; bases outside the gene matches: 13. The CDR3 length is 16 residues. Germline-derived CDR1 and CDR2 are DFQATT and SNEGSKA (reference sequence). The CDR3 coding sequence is TGCAGTGCTAGTCGTACCCTAGCGGGAACTACGGATACGCAGTATTTT. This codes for CSASRTLAGTTDTQYF.

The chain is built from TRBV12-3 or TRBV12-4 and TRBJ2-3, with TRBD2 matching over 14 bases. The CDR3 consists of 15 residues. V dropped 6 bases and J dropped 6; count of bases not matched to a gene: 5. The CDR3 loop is CASRGLAGVADTQYF. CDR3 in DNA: TGTGCCAGCAGGGGACTAGCGGGAGTGGCGGATACGCAGTATTTT.

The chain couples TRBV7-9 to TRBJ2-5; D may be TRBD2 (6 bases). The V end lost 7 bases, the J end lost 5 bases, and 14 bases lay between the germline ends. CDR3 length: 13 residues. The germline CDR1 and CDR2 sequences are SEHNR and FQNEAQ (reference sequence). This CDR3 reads CASTFSGAETQYF. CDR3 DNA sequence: TGTGCCAGCACCTTTAGCGGAGCGGAGACCCAGTACTTC.